This TCR beta chain was found in a study of cytomegalovirus exposure and HLA in healthy donors. The length of the CDR3 is 15 residues. In germline, CDR1 is SGHVS, CDR2 FQNEAQ. V was clipped by 5 bases and J by 0 bases, with 11 bases between them. Use of 60 Vbeta and 13 Jbeta primers characterized the PCR. The table came from immunoSEQ multiplex PCR; TCRdb's copy has only in-frame clones and leaves some out. The sample contains about 150,000 clones, approximately 78% of which appear only once. Sample: PBMCs. The chain carries TRBV7-8 and TRBJ1-5; D gene uncertain. The sequence was obtained from a woman between 40 and 50 years old in good health and CMV-seropositive. CDR3 region: CASSPRRDSNQPQHF. As DNA, the CDR3 is TGTGCCAGCAGCCCGCGACGGGATAGCAATCAGCCCCAGCATTTT. Together with reference TRBV7-8 and TRBJ1-5, the CDR3 gives the full variable domain: GAGVSQSPRYKVAKRGQDVALRCDPISGHVSLFWYQQALGQGPEFLTYFQNEAQLDKSGLPSDRFFAERPEGSVSTLKIQRTQQEDSAVYLCASSPRRDSNQPQHFGDGTRLSIL.